These 21 T cell receptor beta chains were all obtained from the same sample, sequenced in a study of human T cells and chemical hapten exposure. MiXCR, applied by TCRdb to the RACE reads, yields one record per CDR3 protein. The sample consists of 60,000 to 75,000 distinct CDR3 sequences, around 7% of them appearing once. Noted time point: pre-sensitization, week 0. The sample's treatment: therapeutic diphenylcyclopropenone sensitization with weekly scalp DPC. The material was whole blood, obtained in connection with sensitization to the hapten diphenylcyclopropenone (DPC). These receptors were taken from a young woman with alopecia areata. Some clones in this sample may be carry-over from other donors' samples.

This clonotype occurred many times. The V and J genes are TRBV13 and TRBJ2-1, with 13 bases matching TRBD2. Trimming took 5 bases from V and 0 from J; bases not matched to a gene: 7. The CDR3 consists of 18 residues. CDR1 is PRHDT and CDR2 is FYEKMQ in the germline V gene (reference sequence). The CDR3 here is CASSRALAGGSSYNEQFF. As DNA, the CDR3 is TGTGCCAGCAGCCGTGCACTAGCGGGGGGGAGCTCCTACAATGAGCAGTTCTTC.

This clonotype was counted at least ten times. V usage is TRBV28 and J usage is TRBJ2-3; D possibly corresponds to TRBD2 (6 bases). The CDR3 has 15 amino acids. CDR1 is MDHEN, CDR2 SYDVKM, per germline. V lost 2 bases and J lost 2, with 11 bases in between. DNA of the CDR3: TGTGCCAGCAGTTTAGGCGGGGCCCTCACAGATACGCAGTATTTT. Translated: CASSLGGALTDTQYF.

This clonotype was picked up a small number of times. The chain recombines TRBV9 with TRBJ2-3; D is unresolved. Germline V gives CDR1 SGDLS, CDR2 YYNGEE. The CDR3 totals 16 residues. V lost 0 bases and J lost 4, with 15 bases in between. CDR3 DNA sequence: TGTGCCAGCAGCGTAGGGATAGTTCCCCTCGCAGATACGCAGTATTTT. This translates into CASSVGIVPLADTQYF.

This clonotype came up a few times. The chain joins TRBV7-6 to TRBJ1-2; D call uncertain. V shed 0 bases and J shed 0 bases, with 11 bases lying between them. Germline lookup yields CDR1 SGHVS and CDR2 FNYEAQ. The CDR3 consists of 16 residues. CDR3 amino acids: CASSLAPRLANYGYTF. The CDR3 DNA reads TGTGCCAGCAGCTTAGCCCCCCGGTTAGCTAACTATGGCTACACCTTC.

There are many counts of this clonotype. V is TRBV5-6 and J is TRBJ2-5; D may be TRBD1 or TRBD2 (6 bases each). V was clipped by 3 bases and J by 3 bases, with 12 bases between them. CDR1 and CDR2 (germline): SGHDT, YYEEEE. There are 14 residues in the CDR3. The CDR3 here is CASSSPGAKETQYF. CDR3 coding DNA: TGTGCCAGCAGCTCACCGGGGGCAAAAGAGACCCAGTACTTC.

Regarding this clonotype: A read error may be the cause here, since a much bigger clone is one base away. Because it lacks the conserved phenylalanine or tryptophan at the end, this CDR3 is likely a read error. The chain links TRBV5-1 to TRBJ2-1, with D perhaps given as TRBD1 or TRBD2 (5 bases each). Germline values: CDR1 SGHRS, CDR2 YFSETQ. The CDR3 consists of 15 residues. V shed 3 bases and J shed 5 bases, with 15 bases lying between them. For the CDR3, the DNA is TGCGCCAGCAGCTCGACAAGGGACCCCAACAATGAGCAGTTCTCC. This sequence encodes CASSSTRDPNNEQFS.

This clonotype came up many times. This chain joins TRBV19 and TRBJ2-1; 9 nucleotides match TRBD2. The CDR3 consists of 14 residues. CDR1 and CDR2 (germline): LNHDA, SQIVND (reference sequence). Trimming at V came to 7 bases and at J to 8 bases, leaving 9 bases not matched to a gene. DNA for the CDR3: TGTGCCAGTAAAGCGGCTAGCGGGGCCCATGAGCAGTTCTTC. This codes for CASKAASGAHEQFF.

This clonotype was seen at least ten times. The chain is built from TRBV10-3 and TRBJ2-7; D gene unclear. V lost 6 bases to trimming and J lost 0 bases, with 15 bases between them. Per germline, CDR1 ENHRY and CDR2 SYGVKD. The CDR3 runs 15 residues. The CDR3 reads CAISPLAGASYEQYF. CDR3 nucleotide sequence: TGTGCCATCAGCCCCTTAGCAGGAGCCTCCTACGAGCAGTACTTC.

Comments on this clonotype: Possible read error: a much larger clone is one base away. This sequence joins TRBV7-6 and TRBJ2-1; 10 bases fit TRBD2. Germline CDR1 and CDR2: SGHVS and FNYEAQ. The CDR3 has 14 amino acids. The CDR3 bases are TGTGTCAGCAGCCGGAGCGGGGGGGCTCATGAGCAGTTCTTC. It encodes CVSSRSGGAHEQFF.

This clonotype was observed a few times. V gene TRBV7-2 combines with J gene TRBJ2-3; D gene unclear. Germline CDR1 is SGHTA and CDR2 is FQGNSA. V was clipped by 3 bases and J by 2 bases, with 6 bases between them. The CDR3 has 13 amino acids. CDR3: CASSFDFTDTQYF. CDR3 DNA: TGTGCCAGCAGCTTCGACTTCACAGATACGCAGTATTTT.

At least ten counts were recorded for this clonotype. V and J are TRBV4-2 and TRBJ1-4, with TRBD1 as a possible D gene (5 bases). This CDR3 contains 15 residues. Trimming pared 0 bases from V and 6 bases from J, leaving 11 bases between. Germline V gene lookup returns CDR1 LGHNA and CDR2 YNFKEQ. This CDR3 is CASSQEGQVDEKLFF. DNA for the CDR3: TGTGCCAGCAGCCAAGAGGGGCAGGTTGATGAAAAACTGTTTTTT.

J is TRBJ1-5 and V is TRBV6-5; D is ambiguous. Trimming left V 6 bases short and J 4 bases short, with 10 bases between. The CDR3 runs to 13 residues. Germline loops: CDR1 MNHEY, CDR2 SVGAGI. The CDR3 DNA reads as TGTGCCAGCAGCTCCTCTACAAATCAGCCCCAGCATTTT. This translates into CASSSSTNQPQHF.

The V and J genes are TRBV5-5 and TRBJ1-1, with 8 bases matching TRBD1. V gave up 7 bases and J gave up 1 base; unmatched junction bases: 9. Per germline, CDR1 SGHKS and CDR2 YYEKEE (reference sequence). CDR3 length: 15 residues. The chain's CDR3 is CASSERGQGNTEAFF. The CDR3 DNA reads as TGTGCCAGCTCGGAACGAGGACAGGGGAACACTGAAGCTTTCTTT.

The chain links TRBV5-1 to TRBJ1-2; perhaps TRBD1 as D (5 bases). The germline CDR1 and CDR2 sequences are SGHRS and YFSETQ. This CDR3 is built from 14 residues. The V end was cut by 4 bases, the J end by 3 bases, with 13 bases between. CDR3 loop: CASSVSGEYYGYTF. Written as DNA, the CDR3 is TGCGCCAGCAGCGTTTCGGGGGAGTACTATGGCTACACCTTC.

This clonotype was seen repeatedly, ten times or more. V is TRBV20-1 and J is TRBJ1-2; no clear D. Germline CDR1 DFQATT, CDR2 SNEGSKA (reference sequence). The CDR3 runs 13 residues. V lost 0 bases and J lost 4, with 9 bases in between. CDR3 bases: TGCAGTGCTAGAGATCCTACAGCCTATGGCTACACCTTC. This codes for CSARDPTAYGYTF.

The J gene is TRBJ2-1, the V gene TRBV30; the D gene is possibly TRBD2 (7 bases). Deletions cut 0 bases from V and 14 bases from J, with 17 bases between. There are 13 residues in the CDR3. Germline-derived CDR1 and CDR2 are GTSNPN and SVGIG (reference sequence). As DNA, the CDR3 is TGTGCCTGGAGTGTACTAGGGGGGGAGCCGGAGTTCTTC. Residues: CAWSVLGGEPEFF.

This clonotype was seen a handful of times. The V call is TRBV20-1, the J call TRBJ2-3, with D maybe TRBD2 (7 bases). This CDR3 is 17 amino acids long. From germline, CDR1 is DFQATT and CDR2 SNEGSKA (reference sequence). The germline V and J ends were trimmed by 1 base and 2 bases, with 19 bases remaining between them. CDR3 DNA: TGCAGTGCTAGAGGCCGCCCCTGGCGGGGGCCCACAGATACGCAGTATTTT. Protein: CSARGRPWRGPTDTQYF.

This clonotype occurred once. Just one base apart from a much larger clone, this may be a read error. This chain joins TRBV10-3 and TRBJ1-2; D gene unclear. Germline assignment: CDR1 ENHRY and CDR2 SYGVKD. CDR3 length: 11 amino acids. The V end lost 8 bases, the J end lost 9 bases, and 13 bases lay between the germline ends. The CDR3 spells CAIAQGLRYTF. CDR3 coding DNA: TGTGCCATCGCGCAAGGGTTACGCTACACCTTC.

This clonotype was observed many times. CDR3 bases: TGTGCCAGCAGCTTGAGTAGCGGGGGGTATGATACGCAGTATTTT. Translation gives CASSLSSGGYDTQYF. J is TRBJ2-3 and V is TRBV7-2; 10 nucleotides agree with TRBD2. J lost 6 bases, V lost 3 bases, and 6 bases had no gene match. The CDR3 totals 15 residues. Germline V gene lookup returns CDR1 SGHTA and CDR2 FQGNSA.

This clonotype was counted many times. The J gene is TRBJ2-3, the V gene TRBV20-1; D is perhaps TRBD2 (6 bases). In germline, CDR1 is DFQATT, CDR2 SNEGSKA (reference sequence). Trimming pared 2 bases from V and 2 bases from J, leaving 14 bases between. The CDR3 has 15 amino acids. CDR3 sequence: CSARHRGTPTDTQYF. The CDR3, as DNA: TGCAGTGCTAGACACCGGGGGACCCCCACAGATACGCAGTATTTT.

The chain recombines TRBV20-1 with TRBJ1-4; no reliable D call. The V end was cut by 0 bases, the J end by 8 bases, with 19 bases between. The CDR3 extends over 16 amino acids. Looked up from germline, CDR1 is DFQATT and CDR2 is SNEGSKA (reference sequence). For the CDR3, the DNA is TGCAGTGCTAGAGATGTACGGTCGGGGAGAGGAGAAAAACTGTTTTTT. Amino acid sequence: CSARDVRSGRGEKLFF.